Listed below are T cell receptor beta chains from one sample, sequenced in a study of blood T cell repertoires in COVID-19. Data came from immunoSEQ multiplex PCR; TCRdb stores just in-frame clones and leaves some out. The sample yields approximately 240,000 clones, 84% seen once. Input material: peripheral blood. The source of these receptors is a woman aged 60 to 75 who had recovered from COVID-19. The CDR3 runs from the conserved cysteine through the conserved F or W. The D gene is left open where the match is weak. The size of a clone is reported for some rows only, either as once, few or many, or as a class for expanded clones.

d_call: TRBD2
v_call: TRBV24-1
j_call: TRBJ2-2
cdr3_length: 17
clone_size: -
cdr3_aa: CATSDSPGLANTGELFF
cdr3_nt: TGTGCCACCAGTGATTCGCCGGGACTAGCGAACACCGGGGAGCTGTTTTTT

d_call: -
v_call: TRBV9
j_call: TRBJ1-1
cdr3_length: 13
clone_size: -
cdr3_aa: CASATSGNTEAFF
cdr3_nt: TGTGCTTCGGCGACGTCGGGGAACACTGAAGCTTTCTTT

d_call: -
v_call: TRBV7-9
j_call: TRBJ2-5
cdr3_length: 13
clone_size: once
cdr3_aa: CASSLDVGGTQYF
cdr3_nt: TGTGCCAGCAGCTTAGACGTCGGGGGGACCCAGTACTTC

d_call: TRBD1
v_call: TRBV2
j_call: TRBJ1-2
cdr3_length: 12
clone_size: once
cdr3_aa: CASRDRGYGYTF
cdr3_nt: TGTGCCAGCAGGGACAGGGGGTATGGCTACACCTTC

d_call: -
v_call: TRBV19
j_call: TRBJ1-1
cdr3_length: 13
clone_size: -
cdr3_aa: CASTGLARTEAFF
cdr3_nt: TGTGCCAGTACCGGACTGGCTCGAACTGAAGCTTTCTTT

d_call: TRBD1
v_call: TRBV18
j_call: TRBJ1-1
cdr3_length: 15
clone_size: -
cdr3_aa: CASSYRDRVSTEAFF
cdr3_nt: TGTGCCAGCTCATACCGGGACAGGGTGTCCACTGAAGCTTTCTTT

d_call: TRBD1
v_call: TRBV10-3
j_call: TRBJ1-4
cdr3_length: 14
clone_size: -
cdr3_aa: CAIRGSGQREKLFF
cdr3_nt: TGTGCCATCAGGGGGTCGGGACAGCGAGAAAAACTGTTTTTT

d_call: -
v_call: TRBV23-1
j_call: TRBJ2-7
cdr3_length: 17
clone_size: many
cdr3_aa: CASSRRPVEENSYEQYF
cdr3_nt: TGCGCCAGCAGTCGTAGGCCCGTCGAGGAAAATTCCTACGAGCAGTACTTC

d_call: -
v_call: TRBV30
j_call: TRBJ2-1
cdr3_length: 16
clone_size: -
cdr3_aa: CAWTPPTGSWGNEQFF
cdr3_nt: TGTGCCTGGACCCCACCCACAGGGTCTTGGGGCAATGAGCAGTTCTTC

d_call: TRBD2
v_call: TRBV5-1
j_call: TRBJ2-3
cdr3_length: 16
clone_size: -
cdr3_aa: CASSTLAGGNTDTQYF
cdr3_nt: TGCGCCAGCAGCACCTTAGCGGGGGGGAACACAGATACGCAGTATTTT

d_call: TRBD2
v_call: TRBV30
j_call: TRBJ2-3
cdr3_length: 15
clone_size: -
cdr3_aa: CAWIGAGGRRDTQYF
cdr3_nt: TGTGCCTGGATAGGCGCGGGGGGGCGGAGAGATACGCAGTATTTT

d_call: TRBD1
v_call: TRBV5-5
j_call: TRBJ1-4
cdr3_length: 14
clone_size: once
cdr3_aa: CASSLAPGGEKLFF
cdr3_nt: TGTGCCAGCAGCCTGGCCCCAGGGGGTGAAAAACTGTTTTTT

d_call: TRBD1
v_call: TRBV7-9
j_call: TRBJ1-3
cdr3_length: 16
clone_size: once
cdr3_aa: CASSLDDRGSGNTIYF
cdr3_nt: TGTGCCAGCAGCTTAGATGACAGGGGCTCTGGAAACACCATATATTTT

d_call: -
v_call: TRBV3-1/TRBV3-2
j_call: TRBJ1-6
cdr3_length: 14
clone_size: -
cdr3_aa: CASSHPGGNSPLHF
cdr3_nt: TGTGCCAGCAGCCATCCGGGGGGAAATTCACCCCTCCACTTT

d_call: TRBD1
v_call: TRBV9
j_call: TRBJ1-2
cdr3_length: 13
clone_size: few
cdr3_aa: CASSGTGNYGYTF
cdr3_nt: TGTGCCAGCAGCGGGACAGGGAACTATGGCTACACCTTC

d_call: -
v_call: TRBV5-4
j_call: TRBJ1-1
cdr3_length: 13
clone_size: -
cdr3_aa: CASSSSRNTEAFF
cdr3_nt: TGTGCCAGCAGCTCCTCTAGGAACACTGAAGCTTTCTTT

d_call: TRBD1
v_call: TRBV7-9
j_call: TRBJ1-2
cdr3_length: 17
clone_size: -
cdr3_aa: CASTYRPRGQGAQGYTF
cdr3_nt: TGTGCCAGCACCTACCGCCCCCGGGGACAGGGAGCCCAAGGCTACACCTTC

d_call: -
v_call: TRBV4-1
j_call: TRBJ2-7
cdr3_length: 15
clone_size: -
cdr3_aa: CASSPAWTASYEQYF
cdr3_nt: TGCGCCAGCAGCCCTGCTTGGACAGCGTCCTACGAGCAGTACTTC

d_call: -
v_call: TRBV10-2
j_call: TRBJ2-3
cdr3_length: 14
clone_size: -
cdr3_aa: CASSDSLAADTQYF
cdr3_nt: TGCGCCAGCAGTGATTCACTAGCTGCAGATACGCAGTATTTT

d_call: TRBD2
v_call: TRBV9
j_call: TRBJ2-3
cdr3_length: 14
clone_size: -
cdr3_aa: CASSGGGGTDTQYF
cdr3_nt: TGTGCCAGCAGCGGCGGGGGAGGCACAGATACGCAGTATTTT

d_call: -
v_call: TRBV11-3
j_call: TRBJ1-3
cdr3_length: 15
clone_size: -
cdr3_aa: CASSLGHKRGNTIYF
cdr3_nt: TGTGCCAGCAGCCTCGGACATAAACGTGGAAACACCATATATTTT

d_call: -
v_call: TRBV29-1
j_call: TRBJ1-1
cdr3_length: 13
clone_size: -
cdr3_aa: CSASGSLNTEAFF
cdr3_nt: TGCAGCGCAAGCGGGTCTCTGAACACTGAAGCTTTCTTT

d_call: TRBD2
v_call: TRBV9
j_call: TRBJ2-3
cdr3_length: 16
clone_size: -
cdr3_aa: CASSVGNSGGTDTQYF
cdr3_nt: TGTGCCAGCAGCGTAGGAAATAGCGGGGGGACAGATACGCAGTATTTT

d_call: TRBD1
v_call: TRBV29-1
j_call: TRBJ2-1
cdr3_length: 15
clone_size: -
cdr3_aa: CSVEGGQGANNEQFF
cdr3_nt: TGCAGCGTTGAAGGGGGACAGGGGGCGAACAATGAGCAGTTCTTC

d_call: -
v_call: TRBV2
j_call: TRBJ2-3
cdr3_length: 13
clone_size: -
cdr3_aa: CASSDQLEDTQYF
cdr3_nt: TGTGCCAGCAGTGACCAACTAGAGGATACGCAGTATTTT

d_call: -
v_call: TRBV9
j_call: TRBJ2-5
cdr3_length: 12
clone_size: -
cdr3_aa: CASSDTQETQYF
cdr3_nt: TGTGCCAGCAGCGACACCCAAGAGACCCAGTACTTC

d_call: TRBD1
v_call: TRBV18
j_call: TRBJ1-2
cdr3_length: 15
clone_size: -
cdr3_aa: CASSPMAGGEGGYTF
cdr3_nt: TGTGCCAGCTCACCAATGGCAGGGGGCGAAGGCGGCTACACCTTC

d_call: -
v_call: TRBV12-3/TRBV12-4
j_call: TRBJ2-7
cdr3_length: 13
clone_size: -
cdr3_aa: CASSLEDIYEQYF
cdr3_nt: TGTGCCAGCAGTTTAGAGGACATCTACGAGCAGTACTTC

d_call: -
v_call: TRBV2
j_call: TRBJ1-5
cdr3_length: 13
clone_size: -
cdr3_aa: CASSYNSNQPQHF
cdr3_nt: TGTGCCAGCAGTTACAATAGCAATCAGCCCCAGCATTTT

d_call: -
v_call: TRBV11-2
j_call: TRBJ1-1
cdr3_length: 14
clone_size: -
cdr3_aa: CASRRRSGNTEAFF
cdr3_nt: TGTGCCAGCAGGAGGAGGTCGGGGAACACTGAAGCTTTCTTT

d_call: TRBD2
v_call: TRBV10-3
j_call: TRBJ2-5
cdr3_length: 15
clone_size: -
cdr3_aa: CATRTSGGGVETQYF
cdr3_nt: TGTGCCACCAGGACTAGCGGGGGCGGGGTTGAGACCCAGTACTTC

d_call: TRBD1
v_call: TRBV6-6
j_call: TRBJ1-5
cdr3_length: 14
clone_size: -
cdr3_aa: CASSTGTGPTPQHF
cdr3_nt: TGTGCCAGCAGTACCGGGACAGGGCCCACTCCCCAGCATTTT

d_call: TRBD1
v_call: TRBV6-6
j_call: TRBJ1-5
cdr3_length: 13
clone_size: few
cdr3_aa: CASSTGGTGSLHF
cdr3_nt: TGTGCCAGCAGTACCGGCGGGACAGGGTCACTGCATTTT

d_call: -
v_call: TRBV4-1
j_call: TRBJ2-7
cdr3_length: 14
clone_size: -
cdr3_aa: CASSHVDNSYEQYF
cdr3_nt: TGCGCCAGCAGCCACGTCGACAACTCCTACGAGCAGTACTTC

d_call: -
v_call: TRBV3-1/TRBV3-2
j_call: TRBJ2-1
cdr3_length: 16
clone_size: -
cdr3_aa: CASSQAGRISYNEQFF
cdr3_nt: TGTGCCAGCAGCCAAGCCGGGAGAATCTCCTACAATGAGCAGTTCTTC

d_call: TRBD2
v_call: TRBV5-1
j_call: TRBJ2-1
cdr3_length: 15
clone_size: -
cdr3_aa: CASSFTSGGASEQFF
cdr3_nt: TGCGCCAGCAGTTTTACTAGCGGGGGGGCGTCTGAGCAGTTCTTC

d_call: -
v_call: TRBV2
j_call: TRBJ1-6
cdr3_length: 14
clone_size: few
cdr3_aa: CASRNRVAVSPLHF
cdr3_nt: TGTGCCAGCAGAAACAGGGTAGCCGTTTCACCCCTCCACTTT

d_call: -
v_call: TRBV2
j_call: TRBJ1-1
cdr3_length: 13
clone_size: -
cdr3_aa: CASILQEYTEAFF
cdr3_nt: TGTGCCAGCATTTTACAGGAGTACACTGAAGCTTTCTTT

d_call: TRBD1
v_call: TRBV18
j_call: TRBJ1-1
cdr3_length: 16
clone_size: -
cdr3_aa: CASSPEGQGVGTEAFF
cdr3_nt: TGTGCCAGCTCACCGGAGGGACAGGGGGTTGGTACTGAAGCTTTCTTT

d_call: -
v_call: TRBV6-1
j_call: TRBJ2-1
cdr3_length: 16
clone_size: -
cdr3_aa: CASSEGLVSSYNEQFF
cdr3_nt: TGTGCCAGCAGTGAAGGATTGGTTAGCTCCTACAATGAGCAGTTCTTC